These 28 T cell receptor beta chains share one sample of origin, sequenced in a study of cytomegalovirus exposure and HLA in healthy donors. 13 Jbeta primers and 60 Vbeta primers were used for the PCR. The data were produced by immunoSEQ multiplex PCR, yet TCRdb's version contains in-frame clones alone and is incomplete. This sample has 200,000 or so clones; approximately 81% occur once, and the top ten carry roughly 3.1%. Sequenced sample: PBMCs. All receptors derive from a man aged 25-45 years in good health and CMV-seronegative.

This chain joins TRBV28 and TRBJ1-2; D is ambiguous. Trimming shortened V by 3 bases and J by 0 bases, and 11 bases separated the two germline ends. CDR1 is MDHEN and CDR2 is SYDVKM in the germline V gene. This CDR3 is built from 15 residues. In nucleotides, the CDR3 is TGTGCCAGCAGTTTTGATAGCTCAGCTAACTATGGCTACACCTTC. Protein product: CASSFDSSANYGYTF.

The V call is TRBV5-1, the J call TRBJ2-5, with TRBD2 as a possible D gene (7 bases). V lost 0 bases and J 4 bases, leaving 16 bases between the germline ends. CDR1 and CDR2 from the germline V gene are SGHRS and YFSETQ. The CDR3 totals 16 residues. CDR3 nucleotide sequence: TGCGCCAGCAGCTTGGATGGGGGGGGGCCGGTAGAGACCCAGTACTTC. Protein: CASSLDGGGPVETQYF.

The chain has TRBV11-2 and TRBJ1-5; a weak D match, TRBD1 (6 bases). CDR3 length: 17 amino acids. Germline values: CDR1 SGHAT, CDR2 FQNNGV. V shed 6 bases and J shed 0 bases, with 18 bases lying between them. CDR3 in amino acids: CASSPRGGPNSNQPQHF. In DNA, the CDR3 is TGTGCCAGCAGTCCGAGGGGGGGGCCAAATAGCAATCAGCCCCAGCATTTT.

V and J are TRBV7-2 and TRBJ2-1, with D possibly matching TRBD2 (7 bases). There are 13 residues in the CDR3. V lost 4 bases and J lost 9, with 13 bases in between. Germline V CDR1 and CDR2: SGHTA, FQGNSA. The CDR3 here is CASSSGGRGEQFF. The CDR3 nucleotides are TGTGCCAGCAGCTCCGGGGGGCGGGGTGAGCAGTTCTTC. The whole variable domain, remainder taken from reference TRBV7-2 and TRBJ2-1, is GAGVSQSPSNKVTEKGKDVELRCDPISGHTALYWYRQSLGQGLEFLIYFQGNSAPDKSGLPSDRFSAERTGGSVSTLTIQRTQQEDSAVYLCASSSGGRGEQFFGPGTRLTVL.

V usage is TRBV2 and J usage is TRBJ1-1; D remains unclear. Germline CDR1 is SNHLY and CDR2 is FYNNEI. The CDR3 contains 12 residues. With 4 bases removed from V and 4 bases from J, the gap between germline ends came to 7 bases. The CDR3 DNA follows: TGTGCCAGCAGTGCTACGCGCACTGAAGCTTTCTTT. This encodes CASSATRTEAFF.

CDR3 region: CASSEGLAGGFEQFF. The CDR3 nucleotides read TGTGCCAGCAGTGAAGGACTAGCGGGGGGGTTTGAGCAGTTCTTC. J is TRBJ2-1 and V is TRBV6-1; 14 bases align to TRBD2. With V trimmed by 1 base and J by 9 bases, 2 bases remained unmatched. Per germline, CDR1 MNHNS and CDR2 SASEGT. This CDR3 is 15 amino acids long.

The V call is TRBV4-3, the J call TRBJ2-3; 10 bases are a match to TRBD2. With 4 bases clipped from V and 2 bases from J, the junction kept 6 bases outside the gene matches. Germline V gene data show CDR1 as LGHNA and CDR2 as YSLEER. The CDR3 runs 16 residues. The CDR3 loop is CASSLASGGLTDTQYF. CDR3 sequence (DNA): TGCGCCAGCAGCCTCGCTAGCGGGGGCCTCACAGATACGCAGTATTTT.

This clone occurred a few times. The V call is TRBV19, the J call TRBJ1-2, with D maybe TRBD1 (6 bases). Trimming removed 6 bases from V and 6 bases from J, with 20 bases in between. From germline, CDR1 is LNHDA and CDR2 SQIVND (reference sequence). The CDR3 is made up of 15 amino acids. This CDR3 reads CASSPPGHKENGYTF. CDR3 DNA sequence: TGTGCCAGTAGCCCGCCGGGACATAAGGAGAATGGCTACACCTTC.

Of note for this clone: Other DNA sequences in the same sample also yield this CDR3. The chain couples TRBV7-6 to TRBJ2-4; D is ambiguous. The CDR3 runs 15 residues. Germline V gene data show CDR1 as SGHVS and CDR2 as FNYEAQ. V lost 2 bases and J lost 11, with 19 bases in between. The CDR3 nucleotides are TGTGCCAGCAGCTTACTACTTCCCCCGCCATTAGTTCAGTACTTC. This sequence encodes CASSLLLPPPLVQYF.

The chain links TRBV6-6 to TRBJ1-2; a possible D gene is TRBD1 (5 bases). Germline CDR1 MNHNY, CDR2 SVGAGI (reference sequence). This CDR3 is built from 16 residues. V dropped 6 bases and J dropped 7 bases, with 24 bases sitting between them. The chain's CDR3 is CASRNPSQVAGGGYTF. As DNA, the CDR3 is TGTGCCAGCAGAAACCCCTCCCAGGTTGCGGGGGGTGGCTACACCTTC.

This chain uses TRBV7-6 with TRBJ2-1, with D possibly being TRBD2 (5 bases). Between the trimmed V and J ends, which lost 5 bases and 3 bases, there was a span of 20 bases. CDR1 is SGHVS and CDR2 is FNYEAQ in the germline V gene. The CDR3 has 17 residues. CDR3 nucleotide sequence: TGTGCCAGCAGCCTCACTAGTTCGGTCTCCTACTACAATGAGCAGTTCTTC. Its protein product is CASSLTSSVSYYNEQFF.

This chain connects TRBV14 to TRBJ2-3, with a weak D call TRBD1 (6 bases). Germline assignment: CDR1 SGHDN and CDR2 FVKESK. This CDR3 has 14 amino acids. V lost 5 bases to trimming and J lost 2 bases, with 11 bases between them. CDR3 in DNA: TGTGCCAGCAGCTTTGGACAGTACACAGATACGCAGTATTTT. Its protein product is CASSFGQYTDTQYF.

This rearrangement joins TRBV19 to TRBJ1-6; 8 nucleotides align to TRBD1. Germline CDR1 LNHDA, CDR2 SQIVND (reference sequence). V shed 6 bases, J shed 7 bases, and the junction held 11 bases outside the gene matches. The CDR3 covers 16 residues. The CDR3 is CASRTILDRANSPLHF. CDR3 sequence (DNA): TGTGCCAGTAGAACGATTTTGGACAGGGCCAATTCACCCCTCCACTTT. The full variable domain, completed using reference TRBV19 and TRBJ1-6, is DGGITQSPKYLFRKEGQNVTLSCEQNLNHDAMYWYRQDPGQGLRLIYYSQIVNDFQKGDIAEGYSVSREKKESFPLTVTSAQKNPTAFYLCASRTILDRANSPLHFGNGTRLTVT.

This clone was picked up one time. The genes are TRBV6-1 and TRBJ1-1, with 7 bases lining up with TRBD1. The CDR3 spans 16 residues. CDR1 and CDR2 (germline): MNHNS, SASEGT. V was pared by 4 bases and J by 2 bases, with 10 bases of the junction left unmatched. The CDR3 DNA reads TGTGCCAGCAGTGTCTGGACAGGCCGCCCAAACACTGAAGCTTTCTTT. Translated, it gives CASSVWTGRPNTEAFF.

The chain's CDR3 is CASSERQGRDGYTF. The CDR3 coding sequence is TGTGCCAGCAGTGAAAGGCAGGGTAGGGATGGCTACACCTTC. The chain uses TRBV6-1 and TRBJ1-2; the D gene is possibly TRBD1 (5 bases). V shed 2 bases and J shed 6 bases, with 13 bases lying between them. This CDR3 comprises 14 residues. Germline CDR1 is MNHNS and CDR2 is SASEGT.

The chain joins TRBV6-6 to TRBJ1-1; D uncertain. Trimming cost V 5 bases and J 3 bases, with 13 bases left between them. The length of the CDR3 is 14 residues. In germline, CDR1 is MNHNY, CDR2 SVGAGI (reference sequence). CDR3 region: CASSRGIGDTEAFF. In nucleotides, the CDR3 is TGTGCCAGCAGTCGGGGAATTGGGGACACTGAAGCTTTCTTT.

The chain carries TRBV7-8 and TRBJ1-5; D is unclear. Germline V CDR1 and CDR2: SGHVS, FQNEAQ. The CDR3 contains 13 residues. The V end was cut by 8 bases, the J end by 5 bases, with 13 bases between. The CDR3 sequence: CASAPGGYQPQHF. The CDR3 coding sequence is TGTGCCAGCGCTCCTGGCGGGTATCAGCCCCAGCATTTT.

The CDR3 here is CASSVKGALDEQFF. In DNA form, the CDR3 reads TGTGCCAGCAGCGTAAAGGGGGCTTTGGATGAGCAGTTCTTC. The chain has TRBV9 and TRBJ2-1, with 7 bases identical to TRBD1. Germline V gives CDR1 SGDLS, CDR2 YYNGEE. J was trimmed by 8 bases and V by 1 base; bases with no gene match: 6. The CDR3 covers 14 residues.

In its sample, this clone was seen a few times. The chain is built from TRBV7-3 and TRBJ2-1, with 7 bases aligning to TRBD1. Germline trimming cut 5 bases from V and 7 bases from J; bases unmatched to any gene: 2. The germline V gene has CDR1 SGHTA and CDR2 FQGTGA. The CDR3 has 12 amino acids. As DNA, the CDR3 is TGTGCCAGCAGCCAACAGGGGAATGAGCAGTTCTTC. It yields the protein CASSQQGNEQFF.

This chain joins TRBV6-1 and TRBJ1-5; 7 nucleotides line up with TRBD1. V shed 3 bases, J shed 4 bases, and the junction held 6 bases outside the gene matches. This CDR3 region has 15 residues. Germline V CDR1 and CDR2: MNHNS, SASEGT. DNA of the CDR3: TGTGCCAGCAGTGACCCACAGGGGACGAATCAGCCCCAGCATTTT. Translation: CASSDPQGTNQPQHF.

This rearrangement joins TRBV6-9 to TRBJ2-1; D perhaps matches TRBD2 (5 bases). The V gene lost 2 bases and the J gene lost 0 bases, with 14 bases spanning the gap. Germline V gene data show CDR1 as MNHGY and CDR2 as SVAAGI. This CDR3 contains 17 residues. This CDR3 is CASSYEGSACSYNEQFF. CDR3 sequence (DNA): TGTGCCAGCAGTTATGAGGGCTCGGCCTGCTCCTACAATGAGCAGTTCTTC.

CDR3 in DNA: TGCGCCAGCAGCCAAGATCGACTAGCGGAGGTTCCTGGCCAAGAGACCCAGTACTTC. As protein: CASSQDRLAEVPGQETQYF. The chain has TRBV4-3 and TRBJ2-5; TRBD2 aligns across 9 bases. The CDR3 spans 19 residues. With V trimmed by 0 bases and J by 1 base, 12 bases remained unmatched. Germline values: CDR1 LGHNA, CDR2 YSLEER.

The chain recombines TRBV11-2 with TRBJ1-1; D is uncertain. The CDR3 consists of 13 residues. In germline, CDR1 is SGHAT, CDR2 FQNNGV. Trimming took 8 bases from V and 3 from J, leaving 13 bases between them. CDR3 amino acids: CASEVLRDTEAFF. CDR3 coding DNA: TGTGCCAGCGAAGTGCTGAGGGACACTGAAGCTTTCTTT.

V and J are TRBV28 and TRBJ2-7; D gene unclear. Germline-derived CDR1 and CDR2 are MDHEN and SYDVKM. The germline V and J ends were trimmed by 1 base and 3 bases, with 4 bases remaining between them. CDR3 length: 12 amino acids. The DNA of the CDR3 is TGTGCCAGCAGTTTATACGGCTACGAGCAGTACTTC. It yields the protein CASSLYGYEQYF.

This clone has only one observation. The chain employs TRBV19 and TRBJ2-2; D remains ambiguous. Trimming took 7 bases from V and 1 from J, leaving 13 bases between them. From germline, CDR1 is LNHDA and CDR2 SQIVND (reference sequence). This CDR3 region has 15 residues. The CDR3 region has the DNA TGTGCCAGTATGAGTCTCTCCTTGAACACCGGGGAGCTGTTTTTT. Amino acid sequence: CASMSLSLNTGELFF.

This clone was counted only a few times. The chain uses TRBV19 and TRBJ1-5; weak D call: TRBD1 (5 bases). The CDR3 has 18 amino acids. Trimming removed 1 base from V and 2 bases from J, with 18 bases in between. The germline CDR1 and CDR2 sequences are LNHDA and SQIVND (reference sequence). CDR3 bases: TGTGCCAGTAGTATAGTGCGGGACGGCTTGCGGGGCAATCAGCCCCAGCATTTT. Protein product: CASSIVRDGLRGNQPQHF.

A few counts support this clone. A read error may produce the germline difference seen at one junction end. V usage is TRBV5-3 and J usage is TRBJ2-6, with D perhaps matching TRBD1 (5 bases). TRBV5-3 is recorded as an ORF, its role being uncertain. The CDR3 covers 17 residues. Here the CDR3 reads CARSLVDGNSGASVLTF. CDR3 DNA: TGTGCCAGAAGCTTGGTCGACGGAAACTCTGGGGCCAGCGTCCTGACTTTC.

This chain joins TRBV2 and TRBJ2-3; TRBD2 matches at 7 bases. Germline CDR1 reads SNHLY; CDR2 reads FYNNEI. J lost 0 bases, V lost 6 bases, and 3 bases had no gene match. The CDR3 is made up of 14 amino acids. The CDR3 is CASRSSGSTDTQYF. CDR3 DNA sequence: TGTGCCAGCAGGTCTAGCGGTAGCACAGATACGCAGTATTTT.